The clone carrying this T cell receptor (beta chain) was detected many times. The antigen is undetermined. The TCR beta CDR3 regions underwent amplification using RNA transcripts as the source. The HTBI primer set served for first-round RT-PCR of the TCR CDR3. TCRdb re-called the multiplex PCR reads with MiXCR, one entry per CDR3 protein. The sample includes 350,000 to 450,000 distinct CDR3 sequences, approximately 15% of them seen just once. The data were taken from a study of T cells in Graves' hyperthyroidism and ophthalmopathy. Study-level information: Prior to any treatment, at the point of initial diagnosis, peripheral blood was collected. Notes on the study in general: Ophthalmopathy cases were set apart from stable hyperthyroidism by a 13 V-J model. Blood shared most expanded thyroid clonotypes above 0.001.

Trimming cost V 1 base and J 0 bases, with 3 bases left between them. Germline V gives CDR1 DFQATT, CDR2 SNEGSKA (reference sequence). The CDR3 runs 13 residues. Recently diagnosed hyperthyroidism of less than 2 months' duration affected patients aged 18 to 65. The sequenced sample consisted of blood. The TCR originated in a woman between 55 and 75 years old with Graves' hyperthyroidism. The chain is built from TRBV20-1 and TRBJ1-4; unclear D gene. The CDR3 DNA reads TGCAGTGCTAGAGCTCCAACTAATGAAAAACTGTTTTTT. Translation gives CSARAPTNEKLFF.